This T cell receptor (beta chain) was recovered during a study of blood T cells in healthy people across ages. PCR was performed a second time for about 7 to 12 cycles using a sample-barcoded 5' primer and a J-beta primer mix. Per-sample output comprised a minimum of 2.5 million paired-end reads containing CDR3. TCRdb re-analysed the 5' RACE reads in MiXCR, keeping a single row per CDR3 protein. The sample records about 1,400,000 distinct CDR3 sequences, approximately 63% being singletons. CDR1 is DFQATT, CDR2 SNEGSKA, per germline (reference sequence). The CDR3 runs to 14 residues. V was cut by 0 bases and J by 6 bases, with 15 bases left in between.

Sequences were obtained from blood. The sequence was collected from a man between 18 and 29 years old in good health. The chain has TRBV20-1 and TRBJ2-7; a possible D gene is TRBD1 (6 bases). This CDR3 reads CSARDPNRGGEQYF. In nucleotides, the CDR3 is TGCAGTGCTAGAGACCCTAATCGAGGGGGCGAGCAGTACTTC.